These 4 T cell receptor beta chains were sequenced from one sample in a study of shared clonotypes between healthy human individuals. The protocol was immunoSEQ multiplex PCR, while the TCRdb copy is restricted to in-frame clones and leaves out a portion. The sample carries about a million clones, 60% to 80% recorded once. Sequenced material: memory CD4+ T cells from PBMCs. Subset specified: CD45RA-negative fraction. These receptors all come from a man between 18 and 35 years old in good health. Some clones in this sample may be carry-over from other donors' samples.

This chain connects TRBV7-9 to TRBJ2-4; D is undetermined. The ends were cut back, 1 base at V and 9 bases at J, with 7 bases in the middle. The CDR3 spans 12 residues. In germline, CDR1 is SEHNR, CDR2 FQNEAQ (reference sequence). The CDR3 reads CASSLGSSIQYF. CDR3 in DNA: TGTGCCAGCAGCTTAGGTTCCAGCATTCAGTACTTC. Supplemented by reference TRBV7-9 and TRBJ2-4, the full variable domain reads DTGVSQNPRHKITKRGQNVTFRCDPISEHNRLYWYRQTLGQGPEFLTYFQNEAQLEKSRLLSDRFSAERPKGSFSTLEIQRTEQGDSAMYLCASSLGSSIQYFGAGTRLSVL.

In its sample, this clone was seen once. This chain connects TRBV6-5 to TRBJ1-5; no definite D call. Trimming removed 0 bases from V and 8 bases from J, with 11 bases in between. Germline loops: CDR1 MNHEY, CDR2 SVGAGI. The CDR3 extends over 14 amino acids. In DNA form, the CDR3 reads TGTGCCAGCAGTTACTCGTGGGAAGTCAAGCCCCAGCATTTT. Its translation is CASSYSWEVKPQHF.

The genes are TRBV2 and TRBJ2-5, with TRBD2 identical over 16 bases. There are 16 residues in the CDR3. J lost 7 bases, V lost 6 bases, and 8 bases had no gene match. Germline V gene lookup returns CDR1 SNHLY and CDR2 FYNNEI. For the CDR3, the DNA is TGTGCCAGCAGCCCCGGGACTAGCGGGAGGGGGGGGACCCAGTACTTC. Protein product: CASSPGTSGRGGTQYF.

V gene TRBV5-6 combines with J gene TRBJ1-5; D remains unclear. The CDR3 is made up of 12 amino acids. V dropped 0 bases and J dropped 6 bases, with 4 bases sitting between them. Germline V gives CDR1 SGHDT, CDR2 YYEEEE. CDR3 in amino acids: CASSLASQPQHF. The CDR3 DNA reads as TGTGCCAGCAGCTTGGCAAGTCAGCCCCAGCATTTT.